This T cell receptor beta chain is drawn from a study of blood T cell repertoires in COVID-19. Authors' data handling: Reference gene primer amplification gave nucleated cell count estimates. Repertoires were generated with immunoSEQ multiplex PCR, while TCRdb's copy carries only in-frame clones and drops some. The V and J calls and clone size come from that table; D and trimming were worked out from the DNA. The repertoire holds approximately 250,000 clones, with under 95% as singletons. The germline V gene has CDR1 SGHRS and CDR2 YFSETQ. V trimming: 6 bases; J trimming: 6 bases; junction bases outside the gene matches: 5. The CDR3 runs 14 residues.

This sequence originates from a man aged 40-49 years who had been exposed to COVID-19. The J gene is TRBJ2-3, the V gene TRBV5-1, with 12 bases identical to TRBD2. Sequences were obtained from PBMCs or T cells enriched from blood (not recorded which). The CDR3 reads CASTRLAGEDTQYF. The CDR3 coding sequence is TGCGCCAGCACGAGACTAGCGGGAGAGGATACGCAGTATTTT.